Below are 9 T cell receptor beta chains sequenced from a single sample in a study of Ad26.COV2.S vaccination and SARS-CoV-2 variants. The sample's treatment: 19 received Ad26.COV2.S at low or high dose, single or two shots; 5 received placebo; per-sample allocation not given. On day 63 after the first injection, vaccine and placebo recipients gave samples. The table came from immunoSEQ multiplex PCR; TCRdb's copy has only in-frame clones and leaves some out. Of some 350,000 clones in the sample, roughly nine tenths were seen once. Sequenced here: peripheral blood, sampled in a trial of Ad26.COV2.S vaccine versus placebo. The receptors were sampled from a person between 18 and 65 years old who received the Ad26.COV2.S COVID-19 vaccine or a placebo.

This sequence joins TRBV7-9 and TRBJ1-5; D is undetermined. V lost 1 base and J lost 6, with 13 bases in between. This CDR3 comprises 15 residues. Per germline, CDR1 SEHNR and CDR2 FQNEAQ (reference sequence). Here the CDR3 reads CASSLEGLMTQPQHF. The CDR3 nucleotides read TGTGCCAGCAGCTTAGAGGGCTTAATGACTCAGCCCCAGCATTTT.

The CDR3 DNA reads TGTGCCAGTAGGTTTCAGGGGGGAGGCCAGCCCCAGCATTTT. It encodes CASRFQGGGQPQHF. The gene calls are TRBV19 and TRBJ1-5, with 7 bases identical to TRBD1. V gave up 6 bases and J gave up 7 bases; unmatched junction bases: 9. The V gene's germline CDR1 is LNHDA and CDR2 SQIVND (reference sequence). The CDR3 is 14 amino acids.

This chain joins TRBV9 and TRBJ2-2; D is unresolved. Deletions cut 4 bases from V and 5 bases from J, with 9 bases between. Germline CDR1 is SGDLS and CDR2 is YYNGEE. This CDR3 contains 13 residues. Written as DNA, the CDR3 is TGTGCCAGCAGCCCGTATTATACCGGGGAGCTGTTTTTT. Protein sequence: CASSPYYTGELFF.

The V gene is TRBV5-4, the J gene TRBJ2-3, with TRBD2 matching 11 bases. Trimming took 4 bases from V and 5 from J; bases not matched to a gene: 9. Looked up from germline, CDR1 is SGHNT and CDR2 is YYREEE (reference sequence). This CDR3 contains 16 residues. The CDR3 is CASSTLAGGVGDTQYF. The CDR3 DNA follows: TGTGCCAGCAGCACGCTAGCGGGGGGTGTCGGAGATACGCAGTATTTT.

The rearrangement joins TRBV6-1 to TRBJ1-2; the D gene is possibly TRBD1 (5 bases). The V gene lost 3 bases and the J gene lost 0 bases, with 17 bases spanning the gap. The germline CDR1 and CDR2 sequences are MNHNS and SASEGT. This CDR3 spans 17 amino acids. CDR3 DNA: TGTGCCAGCAGTGACCTGGGGGTCGGACCCGCTAACTATGGCTACACCTTC. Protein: CASSDLGVGPANYGYTF.

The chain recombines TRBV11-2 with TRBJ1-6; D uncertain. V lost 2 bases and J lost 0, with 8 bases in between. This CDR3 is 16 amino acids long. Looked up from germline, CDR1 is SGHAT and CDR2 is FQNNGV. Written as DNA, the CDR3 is TGTGCCAGCAGCTTACTGGGCAGCTCCTATAATTCACCCCTCCACTTT. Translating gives CASSLLGSSYNSPLHF.

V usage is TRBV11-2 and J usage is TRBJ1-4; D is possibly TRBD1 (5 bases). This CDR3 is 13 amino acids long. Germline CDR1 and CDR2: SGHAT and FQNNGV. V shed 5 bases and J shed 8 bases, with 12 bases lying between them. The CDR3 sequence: CASSPGTLEKLFF. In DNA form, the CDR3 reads TGTGCCAGCAGCCCAGGGACTTTGGAAAAACTGTTTTTT.

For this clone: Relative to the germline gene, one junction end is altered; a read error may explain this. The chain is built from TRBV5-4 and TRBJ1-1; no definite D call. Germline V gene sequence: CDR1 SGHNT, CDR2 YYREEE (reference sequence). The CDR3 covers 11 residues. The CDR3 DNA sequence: TGTGCCAGCAGCACCGAGGACCCTCTCCTCTTT. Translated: CASSTEDPLLF.

The CDR3 sequence: CASSLVTGGLDGYTF. CDR3 DNA sequence: TGTGCCAGCAGCCTAGTGACAGGGGGCTTAGACGGCTACACCTTC. V usage is TRBV5-4 and J usage is TRBJ1-2; 10 bases are a match to TRBD1. V lost 4 bases to trimming and J lost 8 bases; unmatched junction nucleotides: 11. This CDR3 spans 15 amino acids. Germline V gene lookup returns CDR1 SGHNT and CDR2 YYREEE (reference sequence).